This is a list of T cell receptor beta chains from one sample in a study of T cell responses to AZD1222 COVID-19 vaccine. Measured with immunoSEQ multiplex PCR; TCRdb has only the in-frame clones, and not every one. Of just under 150,000 clones listed, approximately 85% are singletons. The sample was peripheral blood, taken 28 days after the second dose of the MenACWY control vaccine. The receptor source for this set is an adult who received the MenACWY meningococcal vaccine as a control. CDR3s include the opening cysteine and the closing phenylalanine or tryptophan.

CASSQGSGRDEQYF,TRBJ2-7,TRBV3-1/TRBV3-2
CASSRRWSGRGETQYF,TRBJ2-5,TRBV14
CASSLADGGRSYEQYF,TRBJ2-7,TRBV7-9
CASSLDRLAGGGTGELFF,TRBJ2-2,TRBV5-1
CASNDPSQASVYF,TRBJ2-7,TRBV6-5
CASSLDRDTDTQYF,TRBJ2-3,TRBV11-3
CASSLPGLGSPLHF,TRBJ1-6,TRBV11-2
CASSFDPTGANYGYTF,TRBJ1-2,TRBV28
CASSQDFPSGGSYNEQFF,TRBJ2-1,TRBV3-1/TRBV3-2
CASSANAGGATDTQYF,TRBJ2-3,TRBV9
CASSPDSNQPQHF,TRBJ1-5,TRBV9
CASSLDGPGANVLTF,TRBJ2-6,TRBV6-5
CASEDGLGLSGELFF,TRBJ2-2,TRBV7-8
CASSSISGIYEQYF,TRBJ2-7,TRBV27
CASRAGGMNTGELFF,TRBJ2-2,TRBV5-1
CASSLSGPRAGELFF,TRBJ2-2,TRBV7-8
CASSLGQGNWNTEAFF,TRBJ1-1,TRBV11-2
CASSEAGKGGYEQYF,TRBJ2-7,TRBV6-1
CASSLDPTSEQYF,TRBJ2-7,TRBV5-1
CASSRDTRSGNTIYF,TRBJ1-3,TRBV27
CATSDLQGPGETQYF,TRBJ2-5,TRBV24-1
CASSSPGGRGYGYTF,TRBJ1-2,TRBV11-3
CSVVTPGTEAFF,TRBJ1-1,TRBV29-1
CASSLGAGTLYEQYF,TRBJ2-7,TRBV7-8
CAITGQVTGELFF,TRBJ2-2,TRBV10-3
CASSPPGADTQYF,TRBJ2-3,TRBV6-6
CAISEFGGRGETQYF,TRBJ2-5,TRBV10-3
CASSPRGGGPYGYTF,TRBJ1-2,TRBV27
CASSRDGLYTEAFF,TRBJ1-1,TRBV4-1
CASRLNRAPGRAFF,TRBJ1-1,TRBV11-3
CSASQTFYGYTF,TRBJ1-2,TRBV20-1
CASSQVSGIGGRGEKLFF,TRBJ1-4,TRBV4-3
CATLEFGSGDAQYF,TRBJ2-3,TRBV10-3